This T cell receptor beta chain appears in the sequencing data of a study of Graves' ophthalmopathy and Graves' hyperthyroidism. About the study: Hyperthyroidism counted as stable given no ophthalmopathy within 18 months of follow-up.

The authors enrolled newly diagnosed hyperthyroidism patients aged 18 to 65 with under 2 months' duration. Scientists amplified the TCR beta CDR3 regions from RNA transcripts. RT-PCR in the first round used HTBI primers; a second-round multiplex PCR followed. TCRdb ran MiXCR on the multiplex PCR reads and lists one entry per CDR3 protein. Of over a million distinct CDR3 sequences in the sample, less than 45% were seen once. Trimming at V came to 3 bases and at J to 1 base, leaving 13 bases not matched to a gene. CDR1 is SGDLS and CDR2 is YYNGEE in the germline V gene. The CDR3 is made up of 18 amino acids.

This clonotype originated in an adult man with Graves' hyperthyroidism. Sequencing was done on a sample of peripheral blood or thyroid tissue (not recorded which). The chain combines TRBV9 with TRBJ2-7, with 10 nucleotides matching TRBD2. The CDR3 loop is CASSASGRAGVGSYEQYF. The CDR3, as DNA: TGTGCCAGCAGCGCAAGCGGGAGGGCCGGAGTTGGATCCTACGAGCAGTACTTC.